Presented here are 22 T cell receptor beta chains from one specimen sequenced in a study of blood T cell repertoires in COVID-19. Sequencing used immunoSEQ multiplex PCR; TCRdb keeps in-frame clones, though not all of them. Among some 62,000 clones listed, roughly 80% were seen once. Sequencing was performed on peripheral blood. These receptors originate from a woman at least 80 years old with active or convalescent COVID-19.

This chain joins TRBV6-1 and TRBJ1-1; 8 bases align to TRBD1. This CDR3 is built from 17 residues. V gave up 1 base and J gave up 1 base; unmatched junction bases: 8. Germline assignment: CDR1 MNHNS and CDR2 SASEGT. The chain's CDR3 is CASSEGWGDRQNTEAFF. In DNA form, the CDR3 reads TGTGCCAGCAGTGAAGGGTGGGGGGACAGGCAGAACACTGAAGCTTTCTTT.

The genes are TRBV7-9 and TRBJ2-7, with D perhaps TRBD2 (6 bases). Trimming removed 0 bases from V and 10 bases from J, with 7 bases in between. This CDR3 contains 11 residues. Germline V CDR1 and CDR2: SEHNR, FQNEAQ (reference sequence). As DNA, the CDR3 is TGTGCCAGCAGCTTAGCGGAGGGACAGTACTTC. Translating it yields CASSLAEGQYF.

This sequence joins TRBV5-1 and TRBJ1-1; possible D gene TRBD1, 5 bases. The CDR3 length is 16 residues. Germline V gene data show CDR1 as SGHRS and CDR2 as YFSETQ. V was trimmed by 4 bases and J by 3 bases, leaving 19 bases between them. CDR3 amino acids: CASSPLGGFLDTEAFF. The CDR3 DNA is TGCGCCAGCAGCCCATTGGGGGGGTTTCTGGACACTGAAGCTTTCTTT. The variable domain in full, completed from reference TRBV5-1 and TRBJ1-1, reads KAGVTQTPRYLIKTRGQQVTLSCSPISGHRSVSWYQQTPGQGLQFLFEYFSETQRNKGNFPGRFSGRQFSNSRSEMNVSTLELGDSALYLCASSPLGGFLDTEAFFGQGTRLTVV.

V is TRBV9 and J is TRBJ1-2; 10 positions agree with TRBD1. Per the germline V gene, CDR1 is SGDLS and CDR2 is YYNGEE. The CDR3 spans 15 residues. J gave up 2 bases and V 3 bases, and 4 bases lay outside the gene matches. CDR3 protein: CASSAGTGDNYGYTF. In nucleotides, the CDR3 is TGTGCCAGCAGCGCGGGGACAGGGGACAACTATGGCTACACCTTC.

V gene TRBV19 combines with J gene TRBJ1-5, with 9 positions matching TRBD1. The length of the CDR3 is 16 residues. From germline, CDR1 is LNHDA and CDR2 SQIVND (reference sequence). The V segment lost 10 bases and the J segment 6 bases; nucleotides outside the gene matches: 16. In DNA form, the CDR3 reads TGTGCCATTACAACGCCGGGACAGGGAAAAGGTCAGCCCCAGCATTTT. Translating gives CAITTPGQGKGQPQHF.

DNA of the CDR3: TGCGCCAGCAGCGAACCACGACTAGCTCGGGAGACCCAGTACTTC. Translation gives CASSEPRLARETQYF. This chain links TRBV10-1 with TRBJ2-5, with 7 nucleotides matching TRBD2. The CDR3 is 15 residues long. Unmatched junction bases numbered 12, after V lost 6 bases and J lost 5 bases. The germline V gene has CDR1 WNHNN and CDR2 SYGVQD (reference sequence).

The chain has TRBV4-1 and TRBJ2-2; 10 bases agree with TRBD1. V trimming: 1 base; J trimming: 6 bases; junction bases outside the gene matches: 5. Per germline, CDR1 MGHRA and CDR2 YSYEKL. The CDR3 is 16 residues long. The CDR3 DNA sequence: TGCGCCAGCAGCCAAGTGGCCGGACAGGGGGCCGGGGAGCTGTTTTTT. Translating it yields CASSQVAGQGAGELFF.

V and J are TRBV6-6 and TRBJ1-3; 12 nucleotides agree with TRBD1. Looked up from germline, CDR1 is MNHNY and CDR2 is SVGAGI (reference sequence). The CDR3 extends over 16 amino acids. V lost 5 bases to trimming and J lost 5 bases; unmatched junction nucleotides: 7. The CDR3 DNA reads as TGTGCCAGCAGTCCTTGGGGGACAGGGGGCAGAAACACCATATATTTT. Translation gives CASSPWGTGGRNTIYF.

The chain couples TRBV30 to TRBJ1-5; D ambiguous. CDR1 GTSNPN and CDR2 SVGIG come from the germline V gene (reference sequence). There are 13 residues in the CDR3. Trimming removed 0 bases from V and 5 bases from J, with 8 bases in between. The CDR3 region has the DNA TGTGCCTGGAGTGTAAATAGAGATCAGCCCCAGCATTTT. Protein: CAWSVNRDQPQHF.

The chain recombines TRBV18 with TRBJ1-5, with TRBD1 identical over 7 bases. The germline CDR1 and CDR2 sequences are KGHSH and LQKENI. The CDR3 totals 13 residues. J was trimmed by 5 bases and V by 6 bases; bases with no gene match: 4. In DNA form, the CDR3 reads TGTGCCAGCTCTGCAACAGGGGATCAGCCCCAGCATTTT. Protein sequence: CASSATGDQPQHF.

The chain links TRBV24-1 to TRBJ2-3; D is undetermined. The CDR3 covers 16 residues. V dropped 3 bases and J dropped 3 bases, with 15 bases sitting between them. Germline assignment: CDR1 KGHDR and CDR2 SFDVKD. The CDR3 loop is CATSDRAGIGTDTQYF. For the CDR3, the DNA is TGTGCCACCAGTGATCGAGCAGGTATTGGAACAGATACGCAGTATTTT.

The J gene is TRBJ1-5, the V gene TRBV5-6, with unresolved D. Germline values: CDR1 SGHDT, CDR2 YYEEEE. This CDR3 has 15 amino acids. V was clipped by 1 base and J by 4 bases, with 12 bases between them. For the CDR3, the DNA is TGTGCCAGCAGCTTGTCTACCCTGACTAATCAGCCCCAGCATTTT. Translation: CASSLSTLTNQPQHF. The entire variable domain, with the rest obtained from reference TRBV5-6 and TRBJ1-5, is as follows: DAGVTQSPTHLIKTRGQQVTLRCSPKSGHDTVSWYQQALGQGPQFIFQYYEEEERQRGNFPDRFSGHQFPNYSSELNVNALLLGDSALYLCASSLSTLTNQPQHFGDGTRLSIL.

The chain has TRBV12-3 or TRBV12-4 and TRBJ1-2; D possibly corresponds to TRBD1 (6 bases). CDR3 size: 13 residues. The V end lost 3 bases, the J end lost 4 bases, and 9 bases lay between the germline ends. In DNA, the CDR3 is TGTGCCAGCAGTTTTGGGGGCGGCTATGGCTACACCTTC. Its translation: CASSFGGGYGYTF.

J is TRBJ2-1 and V is TRBV7-8; TRBD1 matches at 8 bases. The CDR3 has 14 amino acids. The junction had 8 bases not matched to a gene; V was cut back by 11 bases and J by 2 bases. The germline V gene encodes CDR1 SGHVS and CDR2 FQNEAQ. For the CDR3, the DNA is TGTGCCGTAATTCCAGGGGGCCCCTACAATGAGCAGTTCTTC. Translation: CAVIPGGPYNEQFF. The variable domain in full, completed from reference TRBV7-8 and TRBJ2-1, reads GAGVSQSPRYKVAKRGQDVALRCDPISGHVSLFWYQQALGQGPEFLTYFQNEAQLDKSGLPSDRFFAERPEGSVSTLKIQRTQQEDSAVYLCAVIPGGPYNEQFFGPGTRLTVL.

The V and J genes are TRBV18 and TRBJ2-7; no firm D call. The V gene's germline CDR1 is KGHSH and CDR2 LQKENI. With 2 bases removed from V and 2 bases from J, the gap between germline ends came to 13 bases. The CDR3 runs 15 residues. The CDR3: CASSPASLLAYEQYF. The CDR3 DNA reads TGTGCCAGCTCACCAGCAAGTCTGTTAGCCTACGAGCAGTACTTC.

The chain joins TRBV5-1 to TRBJ2-5, with TRBD2 matching 7 bases. Per the germline V gene, CDR1 is SGHRS and CDR2 is YFSETQ. The CDR3 runs 15 residues. The junction had 5 bases not matched to a gene; V was cut back by 0 bases and J by 3 bases. CDR3 region: CASSLGGTTKETQYF. The CDR3 DNA reads as TGCGCCAGCAGCTTGGGGGGGACTACCAAAGAGACCCAGTACTTC.

The chain has TRBV29-1 and TRBJ1-2, with D possibly matching TRBD1 (6 bases). Germline V gene sequence: CDR1 SQVTM, CDR2 ANQGSEA. The CDR3 consists of 13 residues. V was shortened by 0 bases and J by 8 bases, with 13 bases between the two germline ends. The CDR3, as DNA: TGCAGCGTTGAAGATTTGAGGACAGACGGCTACACCTTC. Amino acids: CSVEDLRTDGYTF.

This clone appeared a few times. The chain uses TRBV2 and TRBJ1-1; D is ambiguous. CDR1 is SNHLY and CDR2 is FYNNEI in the germline V gene. This CDR3 has 14 amino acids. V shed 6 bases and J shed 1 base, with 12 bases lying between them. The CDR3 DNA sequence: TGTGCCAGCAGGGCCTCCGGGGAGAACACTGAAGCTTTCTTT. The encoded protein is CASRASGENTEAFF.

This clone was detected many times. This sequence joins TRBV11-2 and TRBJ1-1; D is undetermined. Germline CDR1 is SGHAT and CDR2 is FQNNGV. Trimming cost V 0 bases and J 2 bases, with 4 bases left between them. CDR3 length: 13 amino acids. CDR3 sequence: CASSLDPNTEAFF. For the CDR3, the DNA is TGTGCCAGCAGCTTAGATCCAAACACTGAAGCTTTCTTT. Looking up the rest from reference TRBV11-2 and TRBJ1-1 gives the full variable domain: EAGVAQSPRYKIIEKRQSVAFWCNPISGHATLYWYQQILGQGPKLLIQFQNNGVVDDSQLPKDRFSAERLKGVDSTLKIQPAKLEDSAVYLCASSLDPNTEAFFGQGTRLTVV.

The CDR3 nucleotides are TGCAGCGTCGAGAAGACAGGATCCTCGCATGGCTACACCTTC. It encodes CSVEKTGSSHGYTF. This chain connects TRBV29-1 to TRBJ1-2, with D possibly TRBD1 on 6 matching bases. Germline V gene data show CDR1 as SQVTM and CDR2 as ANQGSEA. CDR3 size: 14 residues. Trimming stripped 6 bases from V and 6 bases from J, with 20 bases between.

This clone was seen more than once but under ten times. The chain uses TRBV7-9 and TRBJ1-1, with D possibly matching TRBD1 (6 bases). In germline, CDR1 is SEHNR, CDR2 FQNEAQ (reference sequence). Trimming took 4 bases from V and 1 from J, leaving 7 bases between them. This CDR3 region has 13 residues. CDR3: CASSSQGNTEAFF. The CDR3 DNA follows: TGTGCCAGCAGCTCACAGGGGAACACTGAAGCTTTCTTT.

The genes are TRBV12-3 or TRBV12-4 and TRBJ1-4; D ambiguous. CDR3 size: 13 residues. Trimming stripped 7 bases from V and 0 bases from J, with 6 bases between. The CDR3 DNA reads as TGTGCCAGCACCCCTACAACTAATGAAAAACTGTTTTTT. This translates into CASTPTTNEKLFF.